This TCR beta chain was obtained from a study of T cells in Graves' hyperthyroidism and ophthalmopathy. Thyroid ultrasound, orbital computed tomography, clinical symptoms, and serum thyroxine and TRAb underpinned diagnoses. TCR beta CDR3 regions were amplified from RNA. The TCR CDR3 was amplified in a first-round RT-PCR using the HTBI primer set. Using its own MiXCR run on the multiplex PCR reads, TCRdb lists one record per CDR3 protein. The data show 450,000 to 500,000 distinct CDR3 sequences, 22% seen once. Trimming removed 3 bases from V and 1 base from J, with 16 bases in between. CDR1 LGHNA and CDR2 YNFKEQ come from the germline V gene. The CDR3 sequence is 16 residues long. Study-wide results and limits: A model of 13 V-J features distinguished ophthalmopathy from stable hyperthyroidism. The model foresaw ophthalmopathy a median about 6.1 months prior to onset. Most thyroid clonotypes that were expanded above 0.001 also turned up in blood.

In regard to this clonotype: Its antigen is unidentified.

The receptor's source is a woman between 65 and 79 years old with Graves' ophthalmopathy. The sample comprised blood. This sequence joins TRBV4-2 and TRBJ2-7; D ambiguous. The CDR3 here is CASSQFLVAESYEQYF. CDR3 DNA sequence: TGTGCCAGCAGCCAGTTTTTGGTAGCTGAATCCTACGAGCAGTACTTC.